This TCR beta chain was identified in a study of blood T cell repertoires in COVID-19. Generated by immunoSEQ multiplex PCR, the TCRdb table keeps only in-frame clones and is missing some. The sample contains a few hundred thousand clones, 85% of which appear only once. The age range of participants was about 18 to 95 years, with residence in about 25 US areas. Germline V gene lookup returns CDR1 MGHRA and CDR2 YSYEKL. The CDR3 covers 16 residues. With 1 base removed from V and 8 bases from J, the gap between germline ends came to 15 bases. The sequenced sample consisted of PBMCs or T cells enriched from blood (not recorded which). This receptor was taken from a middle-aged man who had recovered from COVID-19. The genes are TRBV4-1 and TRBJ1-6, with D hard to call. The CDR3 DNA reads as TGCGCCAGCAGCCAAGTCTTTTCTAAAACGGATTCACCCCTCCACTTT. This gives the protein CASSQVFSKTDSPLHF.